This T cell receptor (beta chain) is from a study of blood T cells in healthy people across ages. A few counts support this clonotype. The antigen remains undetermined. Together with a sample-barcoded 5' primer, a J-beta primer mix was included in a second PCR lasting roughly 6 to 12 cycles. TCRdb fed the 5' RACE reads into MiXCR, producing one record per CDR3 protein. The sample carries 650,000 to 1,000,000 distinct CDR3 sequences, about 36% recorded once. Study-wide results and caveats: As age increased, TCR beta diversity per million T cells fell in a roughly linear fashion. Unsorted PBMC material precluded a definitive naive versus antigen-experienced comparison.

In terms of origin and age, donors were healthy Caucasian individuals from Russia aged roughly 6 to 100. Total RNA, at least 5.5 micrograms per sample, came from PBMCs. The receptor was isolated from a man aged 18 to 35 in good health. The sequenced sample consisted of blood.

The CDR3 bases are TGCAGCGTTGAAGAGACCCCAGATACGCAGTATTTT. Its protein is CSVEETPDTQYF. The chain joins TRBV29-1 to TRBJ2-3; D is unresolved. In germline, CDR1 is SQVTM, CDR2 ANQGSEA. V lost 0 bases, J lost 4 bases, and 5 bases lay in between. CDR3 length: 12 amino acids.